Below, 8 T cell receptor beta chains from the same sample are listed, as sequenced in a study of T-cell memory formation after mild COVID-19 (dated by TCRdb to the early 2020s). Library generation was performed with 5' RACE. Sequencing was carried out with an Illumina NovaSeq 6000. In-frame beta chains were kept once TCRdb had trimmed the public reads at Q25 with fastp and called clones with MiXCR. Rows with a matching CDR3 protein are joined into one entry that keeps the most common DNA and genes. For this sample the table gives approximately 300,000 distinct CDR3 sequences, of which approximately 15% were detected only once. Of the sample, more than 20% falls within the top ten clones. Sequencing was performed on PBMCs or a T cell subset sorted from them (not recorded which). The receptors come from a man younger than 35 who had mild COVID-19 (a few samples of this study predate the infection). The sample titles of this study are shuffled in the database, so cell type and time point are left out; the donor was told from shared clones.

The chain couples TRBV7-3 to TRBJ1-6; a weak D match, TRBD1 (5 bases). CDR1 is SGHTA, CDR2 FQGTGA, per germline. Trimming shortened V by 0 bases and J by 9 bases, and 15 bases separated the two germline ends. CDR3 size: 16 residues. CDR3: CASSLTAGGVTSPLHF. The CDR3 DNA is TGTGCCAGCAGCTTAACGGCGGGGGGAGTCACTTCACCCCTCCACTTT. Complete variable domain (other parts from reference TRBV7-3 and TRBJ1-6): GAGVSQTPSNKVTEKGKYVELRCDPISGHTALYWYRQSLGQGPEFLIYFQGTGAADDSGLPNDRFFAVRPEGSVSTLKIQRTERGDSAVYLCASSLTAGGVTSPLHFGNGTRLTVT.

The chain is built from TRBV18 and TRBJ2-7, with a possible D match to TRBD2 (6 bases). Germline lookup yields CDR1 KGHSH and CDR2 LQKENI. The V end was cut by 2 bases, the J end by 6 bases, with 8 bases between. The CDR3 contains 12 residues. CDR3 DNA: TGTGCCAGCTCACCATCCGGGGGCGAGCAGTACGTC. Its translation: CASSPSGGEQYV.

This clonotype was seen only a few times. The rearrangement joins TRBV7-2 to TRBJ2-2; 9 bases agree with TRBD1. The ends lost 2 bases at V and 5 bases at J; junction bases unmatched: 15. The CDR3 runs 19 residues. Germline CDR1 SGHTA, CDR2 FQGNSA. CDR3 sequence reads: CASSLTPTQDRGGTGELFF. In nucleotides, the CDR3 is TGTGCCAGCAGCTTAACACCTACTCAGGACAGGGGCGGGACCGGGGAGCTGTTTTTT.

The J gene is TRBJ2-7, the V gene TRBV7-8; D remains ambiguous. V was trimmed by 1 base and J by 3 bases, leaving 10 bases between them. Looked up from germline, CDR1 is SGHVS and CDR2 is FQNEAQ. CDR3 length: 14 residues. For the CDR3, the DNA is TGTGCCAGCAGCTTAGGTACAACTAACTACGAGCAGTACGTC. Translated, it gives CASSLGTTNYEQYV.

V and J are TRBV12-3 or TRBV12-4 and TRBJ1-4, with D maybe TRBD1 (5 bases). The V and J ends lost 6 bases and 6 bases respectively, with 14 bases between them. The CDR3 contains 14 residues. The chain's CDR3 is CASSHGMGHEKLFF. The CDR3 DNA reads as TGTGCCAGCAGCCATGGGATGGGGCATGAAAAACTGTTTTTT.

The sample holds a few counts of this clonotype. The chain uses TRBV6-6 and TRBJ2-3; D is ambiguous. Trimming removed 4 bases at V and 4 bases at J, with 15 bases between. This CDR3 contains 15 residues. Germline lookup yields CDR1 MNHNY and CDR2 SVGAGI (reference sequence). CDR3 DNA: TGTGCCAGCAGTTCCTCAACGGCCTTTTCAGATACGCAGTATTTT. Protein: CASSSSTAFSDTQYF.

This chain uses TRBV5-1 with TRBJ2-5; 8 bases are shared with TRBD2. Germline V gene lookup returns CDR1 SGHRS and CDR2 YFSETQ. Unmatched junction bases numbered 6, after V lost 4 bases and J lost 1 base. The CDR3 sequence is 15 residues long. CDR3 in DNA: TGCGCCAGCAGCACTCTGCGGGGGGCCCAAGAGACCCAGTACTTC. This gives the protein CASSTLRGAQETQYF.

This chain's CDR3 is CASSQGPGTGIRNEQFF. CDR3 coding DNA: TGCGCCAGCAGCCAAGGTCCCGGGACAGGGATCCGCAATGAGCAGTTCTTC. The chain links TRBV4-3 to TRBJ2-1; TRBD1 aligns across 9 bases. The junction had 10 bases not matched to a gene; V was cut back by 1 base and J by 6 bases. CDR1 and CDR2 from the germline V gene are LGHNA and YSLEER. This CDR3 has 17 amino acids.